This T cell receptor beta chain was observed in a study of immune heterogeneity within non-small cell lung tumors. Overall study context: In total, the tumors were 4 squamous cell carcinomas, about ten non-squamous carcinomas and 1 not otherwise specified.

A multiplex PCR containing 32 V primers and 13 J primers was used to amplify TCR beta CDR3. TCRdb re-analysed the multiplex PCR reads in MiXCR, keeping a single row per CDR3 protein. The table records 6,000 to 6,500 distinct CDR3 sequences, about 20% of them present only once. Bulk tumor genomic DNA served as template, at 600 ng per sample. Several widely spaced biopsies per primary tumor were taken during surgery. Curative surgery was performed on patients who had untreated, newly diagnosed non-small cell lung cancer. J gave up 6 bases and V 11 bases, and 14 bases lay outside the gene matches. The CDR3 runs to 14 residues. The germline gives CDR1 ENHRY, CDR2 SYGVKD. This clonotype counts as medium-sized. The antigen remains undetermined. General study findings and limits: Identical dominant CDR3 beta clonotypes recurred across a patient's tumor sites, together with site-unique high-frequency clones. Local T-cell clonality tracked moderately but significantly with local tumor mutational burden, giving an R of about 0.31.

The source material was lung tumor tissue. The sequence came from a man in his sixties or seventies with non-small cell lung cancer. The rearrangement uses TRBV10-3 and TRBJ2-7, with 9 nucleotides matching TRBD2. In DNA, the CDR3 is TGTGCCTCGAAGGTAGGACTAGCGTCGGCCGAGCAGTACTTC. It encodes CASKVGLASAEQYF.